This TCR beta chain was retrieved from a study of blood T cells in healthy people across ages. Germline V CDR1 and CDR2: SGHRS, YFSETQ. The CDR3 consists of 14 residues. Trimming removed 2 bases at V and 3 bases at J, with 12 bases between. This clonotype was recorded a few times. Then a second PCR, running about 6 to 11 cycles, was carried out with a sample-barcoded 5' primer and a J-beta primer mix. TCRdb fed the 5' RACE reads into MiXCR, producing one record per CDR3 protein. Of over 950,000 distinct CDR3 sequences in the sample, 45% to 60% were seen once. The sequence came from an older woman in good health. The V and J genes are TRBV5-1 and TRBJ2-7; D may be TRBD1 (5 bases). The sequenced material came from blood. CDR3 nucleotide sequence: TGCGCCAGCAGCTTTGGGGCAGCCCTCTACGAGCAGTACTTC. Protein: CASSFGAALYEQYF.